Below, 16 T cell receptor beta chains from the same sample are listed, as sequenced in a study of blood T cells in healthy people across ages. Sample-barcoded 5' priming and a J-beta primer mix drove a second PCR of roughly 6 to 12 cycles. From the 5' RACE reads, TCRdb called clonotypes with MiXCR, one entry per CDR3 protein. Of hundreds of thousands of distinct CDR3 sequences listed, 20% to 30% are singletons. This same sample was also part of a study on T cells of mothers and their children.

The sequencing sample was made of blood. The source of these receptors is a boy younger than 18 in good health.

This clonotype has a handful of counts. The chain combines TRBV27 with TRBJ2-5; weak D call: TRBD2 (6 bases). TRBJ2-7 matches the DNA end more closely, so the J call is doubtful. The CDR3 extends over 14 amino acids. Germline CDR1 reads MNHEY; CDR2 reads SMNVEV (reference sequence). The CDR3 here is CASSLIGSLYEQYF. The CDR3, as DNA: TGTGCCAGCAGTTTGATCGGGAGTCTCTACGAGCAGTACTTC.

This clonotype was counted only a few times. J is TRBJ2-1 and V is TRBV20-1, with a weak D call TRBD2 (6 bases). This CDR3 has 14 residues. CDR1 is DFQATT and CDR2 is SNEGSKA in the germline V gene (reference sequence). V was pared by 5 bases and J by 6 bases, with 17 bases between. CDR3 residues: CSALGEDLFNEQFF. The CDR3 DNA reads TGCAGTGCTTTGGGGGAGGATCTTTTCAATGAGCAGTTCTTC.

Only a few counts were recorded for this clonotype. The chain couples TRBV4-1 to TRBJ2-5; D is unresolved. CDR3 length: 15 residues. Per germline, CDR1 MGHRA and CDR2 YSYEKL. Between the trimmed V and J ends, which lost 0 bases and 6 bases, there was a span of 14 bases. CDR3 sequence: CASSQDLNAGQTQYF. CDR3 nucleotide sequence: TGCGCCAGCAGCCAAGATCTAAACGCCGGGCAGACCCAGTACTTC.

Only a few counts were recorded for this clonotype. The chain joins TRBV7-9 to TRBJ2-5; 7 nucleotides match TRBD2. The DNA end is more similar to TRBJ2-1, so the J call may be wrong. Germline V CDR1 and CDR2: SEHNR, FQNEAQ (reference sequence). This CDR3 spans 16 amino acids. CDR3 sequence (DNA): TGTGCCAGCAGCTCCAACCCCGGGACTACATACAATGAGCAGTTCTTC. Its protein is CASSSNPGTTYNEQFF.

Only a few counts were recorded for this clonotype. The chain employs TRBV3-1 and TRBJ1-1, with D unclear. Germline CDR1 is LGHDT and CDR2 is YNNKEL (reference sequence). Trimming pared 6 bases from V and 2 bases from J, leaving 10 bases between. The CDR3 length is 13 residues. In DNA form, the CDR3 reads TGTGCCAGCAGGGCACAGACCAACACTGAAGCTTTCTTT. Protein product: CASRAQTNTEAFF. Based on the CDR3 plus reference TRBV3-1 and TRBJ1-1, the full variable domain is DTAVSQTPKYLVTQMGNDKSIKCEQNLGHDTMYWYKQDSKKFLKIMFSYNNKELIINETVPNRFSPKSPDKAHLNLHINSLELGDSAVYFCASRAQTNTEAFFGQGTRLTVV.

The V and J genes are TRBV7-2 and TRBJ2-4; 10 nucleotides match TRBD1. Unmatched junction bases numbered 11, after V lost 8 bases and J lost 7 bases. This CDR3 has 15 amino acids. Germline V CDR1 and CDR2: SGHTA, FQGNSA. CDR3 DNA sequence: TGTGCCAGCGGCACAGCGACAGGGGGCGGGAACATTCAGTACTTC. Translating it yields CASGTATGGGNIQYF.

This clonotype was detected only a few times. This rearrangement joins TRBV24-1 to TRBJ2-6, with 7 bases fitting TRBD1. Trimming at V came to 4 bases and at J to 0 bases, leaving 5 bases not matched to a gene. This CDR3 has 17 amino acids. CDR1 and CDR2 from the germline V gene are KGHDR and SFDVKD. For the CDR3, the DNA is TGTGCCACCAGTGAAGGCGACAGGGTCTCTGGGGCCAACGTCCTGACTTTC. Translated: CATSEGDRVSGANVLTF.

The CDR3 sequence is CSARPDRHPYEQYF. CDR3 sequence (DNA): TGCAGTGCTAGACCAGACAGGCACCCCTACGAGCAGTACTTC. The genes are TRBV20-1 and TRBJ2-7; D possibly corresponds to TRBD1 (6 bases). V lost 2 bases and J lost 2, with 13 bases in between. The CDR3 runs 14 residues. CDR1 and CDR2 (germline): DFQATT, SNEGSKA (reference sequence).

This chain connects TRBV12-3 or TRBV12-4 to TRBJ1-1; the match to TRBD1 covers 7 bases. V lost 5 bases, J lost 4 bases, and 10 bases stayed unmatched. The CDR3 is made up of 15 amino acids. The chain's CDR3 is CASSRYSQGTTEAFF. CDR3 nucleotides: TGTGCCAGCAGTCGTTACTCACAGGGGACCACTGAAGCTTTCTTT.

This clonotype was found a few times. V and J are TRBV7-8 and TRBJ2-7, with 7 bases matching TRBD2. Trimming at V came to 5 bases and at J to 7 bases, leaving 14 bases not matched to a gene. The CDR3 consists of 15 residues. Germline values: CDR1 SGHVS, CDR2 FQNEAQ. As DNA, the CDR3 is TGTGCCAGCAGCCTAGGAGGCGGGAGTCTGTGGGAGCAGTACTTC. It encodes CASSLGGGSLWEQYF.

This clonotype was found a few times. V gene TRBV4-3 combines with J gene TRBJ2-5, with 10 bases lining up with TRBD2. This CDR3 comprises 16 residues. Germline CDR1 is LGHNA and CDR2 is YSLEER. Losses at the gene ends were 4 bases for V and 5 bases for J; bases not matched to a gene: 10. The CDR3 DNA reads TGCGCCAGCAGCCGCGTGCTAGCGGGGGAGGGTGAGACCCAGTACTTC. Amino acids: CASSRVLAGEGETQYF.

The rearrangement uses TRBV3-1 and TRBJ1-2, with D possibly being TRBD1 (5 bases). Germline V gene data show CDR1 as LGHDT and CDR2 as YNNKEL (reference sequence). Trimming pared 0 bases from V and 7 bases from J, leaving 15 bases between. The CDR3 has 15 amino acids. CDR3 sequence: CASSQDNLGVGGYTF. The CDR3 DNA reads as TGTGCCAGCAGCCAAGATAATCTGGGGGTCGGTGGCTACACCTTC. The full variable domain, rest sourced from reference TRBV3-1 and TRBJ1-2, is DTAVSQTPKYLVTQMGNDKSIKCEQNLGHDTMYWYKQDSKKFLKIMFSYNNKELIINETVPNRFSPKSPDKAHLNLHINSLELGDSAVYFCASSQDNLGVGGYTFGSGTRLTVV.

The chain couples TRBV29-1 to TRBJ2-7; 9 bases are shared with TRBD1. The length of the CDR3 is 15 residues. Per the germline V gene, CDR1 is SQVTM and CDR2 is ANQGSEA. V lost 7 bases to trimming and J lost 1 base; unmatched junction nucleotides: 11. The CDR3 is CSADSGTGLSYEQYF. CDR3 bases: TGCAGCGCGGATTCCGGGACAGGGTTATCCTACGAGCAGTACTTC.

This clonotype was detected only a few times. The V gene is TRBV21-1, the J gene TRBJ2-5; the table's D call, TRBD1, has no DNA check behind it. TRBV21-1 corresponds to a pseudogene. The CDR3 has 14 amino acids. This CDR3 is CASREQGNSETQYF. The CDR3 coding sequence is TGTGCCAGCAGGGAACAGGGAAATTCGGAGACCCAGTACTTC.

CDR3 bases: TGTGCCAGCAGCTTAGTGGGGGACATAACCTACGAGCAGTACTTC. It translates to CASSLVGDITYEQYF. The chain uses TRBV7-2 and TRBJ2-7; maybe TRBD1 (6 bases). This CDR3 is 15 amino acids long. V shed 1 base and J shed 2 bases, with 12 bases lying between them. The germline V gene encodes CDR1 SGHTA and CDR2 FQGNSA.

The CDR3 sequence: CASSEAGGVSKTQYF. The CDR3 bases are TGTGCCAGCAGTGAAGCGGGCGGGGTGTCGAAGACCCAGTACTTC. The chain is built from TRBV2 and TRBJ2-5, with D possibly TRBD2 on 6 matching bases. With 0 bases removed from V and 6 bases from J, the gap between germline ends came to 14 bases. The CDR3 covers 15 residues. Germline CDR1 is SNHLY and CDR2 is FYNNEI.